Listed below are T cell receptor beta chains from one sample, sequenced in a study of blood T cell repertoires in COVID-19. Measured with immunoSEQ multiplex PCR; TCRdb has only the in-frame clones, and not every one. The sample shows approximately 52,000 clones, about 91% of them seen only once. The material sequenced was peripheral blood. All receptors come from a man aged 55 to 70 with active COVID-19. The CDR3 runs from the conserved cysteine through the conserved F or W. D genes are given only for firm matches. The size entry is marked missing in some rows and otherwise reads once, few, many or a size class.

j_call clone_size v_call d_call cdr3_aa cdr3_nt
TRBJ2-7 - TRBV29-1 - CSVAGAYEQYF TGCAGCGTTGCAGGTGCCTACGAGCAGTACTTC
TRBJ2-7 - TRBV28 - CASRLTSTYEQYF TGTGCCAGCCGCCTGACAAGTACCTACGAGCAGTACTTC
TRBJ1-1 - TRBV9 - CASSVAGNTEAFF TGTGCCAGCAGCGTAGCGGGGAACACTGAAGCTTTCTTT
TRBJ1-3 - TRBV7-8 TRBD1 CASSMGQGNTIYF TGTGCCAGCAGCATGGGACAGGGGAACACCATATATTTT
TRBJ1-3 - TRBV2 - CASRAGANSGNTIYF TGTGCCAGCAGGGCAGGGGCTAACTCTGGAAACACCATATATTTT
TRBJ1-1 - TRBV12-3/TRBV12-4 TRBD1 CASSTTGVTEAFF TGTGCCAGCAGTACGACAGGGGTAACTGAAGCTTTCTTT
TRBJ2-1 - TRBV6-6 TRBD2 CASSYSIAGFYNEQFF TGTGCCAGCAGTTATTCGATAGCGGGCTTCTACAATGAGCAGTTCTTC
TRBJ2-1 - TRBV10-2 TRBD2 CASRGSSGRAVNEQFF TGCGCCAGCAGGGGCTCTAGCGGGAGGGCCGTCAATGAGCAGTTCTTC
TRBJ1-1 - TRBV20-1 TRBD1 CSGTQGAVAFF TGCAGTGGGACCCAGGGGGCAGTAGCTTTCTTT
TRBJ2-4 - TRBV9 TRBD2 CASSAAAGGGYENIQYF TGTGCCAGCAGCGCAGCTGCGGGGGGAGGGTACGAAAACATTCAGTACTTC
TRBJ2-3 - TRBV9 - CASSVGGLITDTQYF TGTGCCAGCAGCGTAGGTGGACTTATTACGGATACGCAGTATTTT
TRBJ2-3 - TRBV12-5 - CASGSGDTQYF TGTGCTAGTGGCTCGGGGGATACGCAGTATTTT
TRBJ2-5 - TRBV28 TRBD1 CASRPQGRETQYF TGTGCCAGCAGGCCACAGGGGAGAGAGACCCAGTACTTC
TRBJ1-1 - TRBV19 - CASSWGTAGGTEAFF TGTGCCAGTAGTTGGGGCACCGCTGGTGGCACTGAAGCTTTCTTT
TRBJ1-5 - TRBV15 - CATSRDRGGQPQHF TGTGCCACCAGCAGAGACAGGGGCGGTCAGCCCCAGCATTTT
TRBJ1-2 - TRBV19 TRBD1 CASSMGQGLGYTF TGTGCCAGTAGTATGGGACAGGGGCTTGGCTACACCTTC
TRBJ2-2 - TRBV6-5 - CASRPRLAGELFF TGTGCCAGCAGGCCCAGGTTGGCCGGGGAGCTGTTTTTT
TRBJ1-5 once TRBV7-6 TRBD1 CASSRDRAGVYSNQPQHF TGTGCCAGCAGCCGGGACAGGGCAGGGGTATATAGCAATCAGCCCCAGCATTTT
TRBJ2-1 - TRBV6-5 TRBD2 CASSKTSGSYNEQFF TGTGCCAGCAGTAAGACTAGCGGGAGCTACAATGAGCAGTTCTTC
TRBJ2-2 - TRBV7-2 TRBD2 CASSPGTSGAGELFF TGTGCCAGCAGCCCCGGGACTAGCGGGGCCGGGGAGCTGTTTTTT
TRBJ2-5 - TRBV5-4 - CASSLGQAAQETQYF TGTGCCAGCAGCTTGGGGCAGGCCGCACAAGAGACCCAGTACTTC
TRBJ2-7 few TRBV10-3 - CAISESIIRDNYEQYF TGTGCCATCAGTGAGTCGATAATACGGGACAACTACGAGCAGTACTTC
TRBJ2-7 - TRBV4-2 TRBD2 CASSQDRGSGRYEQYF TGTGCCAGCAGCCAAGATCGAGGTAGCGGGAGATACGAGCAGTACTTC
TRBJ2-3 - TRBV28 TRBD2 CARQTSGRFLADTQYF TGTGCCAGGCAGACTAGCGGGAGATTTTTGGCAGATACGCAGTATTTT
TRBJ2-7 once TRBV10-3 TRBD2 CAISQSGSSGPYEQYF TGTGCCATCAGTCAGTCCGGGTCTAGCGGTCCCTACGAGCAGTACTTC
TRBJ2-1 - TRBV28 TRBD2 CASSFLQLLKRESSYNEQFF TGTGCCAGCAGTTTTCTTCAGCTCCTTAAGCGGGAGAGCTCCTACAATGAGCAGTTCTTC
TRBJ2-1 once TRBV7-6 - CASSATGLNEQFF TGTGCCAGCAGCGCCACAGGGCTCAATGAGCAGTTCTTC
TRBJ1-1 - TRBV2 TRBD1 CASREGQGKAFF TGTGCCAGCAGAGAGGGACAGGGGAAAGCTTTCTTT
TRBJ2-5 - TRBV5-1 TRBD1 CASSTPGTDLGAARETQYF TGCGCCAGCAGCACACCTGGGACAGACTTAGGAGCGGCTCGAGAGACCCAGTACTTC
TRBJ2-7 - TRBV11-2 - CASSLARNYEQYF TGTGCCAGCAGCTTAGCCAGGAATTACGAGCAGTACTTC
TRBJ1-3 once TRBV15 - CATSRGGLAGNTIYF TGTGCCACCAGCAGAGGAGGGTTGGCTGGAAACACCATATATTTT
TRBJ2-3 - TRBV27 - CASSLMGLSTDTQYF TGTGCCAGCAGTTTGATGGGGCTTAGCACAGATACGCAGTATTTT
TRBJ2-7 - TRBV2 - CASSLLRTAPKDEQYF TGTGCCAGCAGTCTCCTCCGGACAGCCCCTAAGGACGAGCAGTACTTC
TRBJ2-1 - TRBV9 - CASSGHVGNEQFF TGTGCCAGCAGCGGCCATGTCGGCAATGAGCAGTTCTTC
TRBJ1-1 - TRBV18 TRBD1 CASSQDRMGTEAFF TGTGCCAGCTCACAGGACAGGATGGGCACTGAAGCTTTCTTT
TRBJ2-1 - TRBV19 TRBD2 CASSGAVRKLAGAYNEQFF TGTGCCAGTAGCGGGGCAGTCCGGAAACTAGCGGGGGCCTACAATGAGCAGTTCTTC
TRBJ2-2 - TRBV11-2 - CASSSWNTGELFF TGTGCCAGCAGCTCGTGGAACACCGGGGAGCTGTTTTTT
TRBJ2-5 - TRBV4-2 TRBD1 CASSQDGTVQETQYF TGTGCCAGCAGCCAAGATGGGACAGTTCAAGAGACCCAGTACTTC
TRBJ1-2 - TRBV28 - CASSLARRSGGYTF TGTGCCAGCAGCCTCGCTCGCAGGAGCGGGGGCTACACCTTC
TRBJ2-7 - TRBV7-2 - CASSSRTLSSYEQYF TGTGCCAGCAGCTCGAGGACTCTAAGCTCCTACGAGCAGTACTTC
TRBJ2-3 - TRBV7-2 TRBD2 CASSGTSITVTQYF TGTGCCAGCAGCGGGACTAGCATTACCGTTACGCAGTATTTT
TRBJ2-7 - TRBV7-3 - CASSPTTVGGKQYF TGTGCCAGCAGCCCAACGACCGTAGGCGGGAAGCAGTACTTC
TRBJ2-1 - TRBV9 TRBD2 CASSSGLAGVYEQFF TGTGCCAGCAGCTCCGGACTAGCGGGAGTCTATGAGCAGTTCTTC
TRBJ1-3 - TRBV2 - CASKPQEPSFWNTIYF TGTGCCAGCAAACCTCAGGAACCGTCTTTCTGGAACACCATATATTTT
TRBJ1-3 - TRBV19 - CASRRVPVSGNTIYF TGTGCCAGTAGGCGCGTCCCCGTCTCTGGAAACACCATATATTTT
TRBJ2-7 - TRBV11-1 TRBD1 CASSSGTGAYF TGTGCCAGCAGCTCCGGGACAGGGGCTTACTTC
TRBJ1-1 - TRBV7-2 TRBD1 CASSLVGGGTEAFF TGTGCCAGCAGCTTAGTAGGGGGCGGGACTGAAGCTTTCTTT
TRBJ1-1 - TRBV7-2 - CASSFSGERSTEAFF TGTGCCAGCAGCTTTTCAGGGGAGAGAAGCACTGAAGCTTTCTTT
TRBJ2-7 - TRBV7-2 - CASSLVEGHEQYF TGTGCCAGCAGCTTAGTGGAGGGCCACGAGCAGTACTTC
TRBJ2-3 - TRBV18 TRBD2 CASSLAGEDTQYF TGTGCCAGCTCACTAGCGGGAGAAGATACGCAGTATTTT
TRBJ2-2 - TRBV2 TRBD2 CASRERERATGELFF TGTGCCAGCAGGGAGCGGGAGAGGGCCACCGGGGAGCTGTTTTTT
TRBJ2-7 - TRBV9 TRBD1 CASSAKGQTYEQYF TGTGCCAGCAGCGCTAAGGGACAGACCTACGAGCAGTACTTC
TRBJ2-7 - TRBV5-1 TRBD2 CASSNPGLAGGSYEQYF TGCGCCAGCAGCAACCCGGGACTAGCGGGAGGCTCCTACGAGCAGTACTTC